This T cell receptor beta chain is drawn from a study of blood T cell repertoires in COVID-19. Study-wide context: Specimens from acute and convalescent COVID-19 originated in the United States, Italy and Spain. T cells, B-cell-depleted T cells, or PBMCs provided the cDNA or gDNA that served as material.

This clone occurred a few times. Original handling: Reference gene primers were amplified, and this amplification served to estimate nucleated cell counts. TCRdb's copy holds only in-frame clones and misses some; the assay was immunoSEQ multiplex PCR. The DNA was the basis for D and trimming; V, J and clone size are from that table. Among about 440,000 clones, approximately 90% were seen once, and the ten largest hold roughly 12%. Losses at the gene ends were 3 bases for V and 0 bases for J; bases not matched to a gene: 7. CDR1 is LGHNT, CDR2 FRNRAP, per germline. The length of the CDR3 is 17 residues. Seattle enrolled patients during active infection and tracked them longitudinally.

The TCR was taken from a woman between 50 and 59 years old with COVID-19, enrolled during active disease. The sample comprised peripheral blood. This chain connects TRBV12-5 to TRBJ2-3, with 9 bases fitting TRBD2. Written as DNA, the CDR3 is TGTGCTAGTGGTTTTGGCGGGGGGGCTTCTAGCACAGATACGCAGTATTTT. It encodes CASGFGGGASSTDTQYF.